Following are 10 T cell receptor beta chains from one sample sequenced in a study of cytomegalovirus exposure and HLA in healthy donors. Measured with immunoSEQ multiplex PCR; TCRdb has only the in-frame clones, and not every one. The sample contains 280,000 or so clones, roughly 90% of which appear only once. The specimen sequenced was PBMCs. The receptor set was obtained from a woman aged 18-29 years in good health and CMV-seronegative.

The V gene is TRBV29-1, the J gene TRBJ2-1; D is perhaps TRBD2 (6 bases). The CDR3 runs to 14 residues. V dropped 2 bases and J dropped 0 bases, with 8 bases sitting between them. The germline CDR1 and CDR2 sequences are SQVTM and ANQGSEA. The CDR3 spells CSVELADSYNEQFF. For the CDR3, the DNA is TGCAGCGTTGAATTAGCGGACTCCTACAATGAGCAGTTCTTC.

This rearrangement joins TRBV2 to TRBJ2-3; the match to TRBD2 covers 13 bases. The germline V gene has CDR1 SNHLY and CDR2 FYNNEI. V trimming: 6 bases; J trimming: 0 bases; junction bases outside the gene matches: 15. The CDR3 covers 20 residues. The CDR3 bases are TGTGCCAGCAGCCAAATCCCCAGACTAGCGGGAGGCACTAGCACAGATACGCAGTATTTT. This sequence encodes CASSQIPRLAGGTSTDTQYF.

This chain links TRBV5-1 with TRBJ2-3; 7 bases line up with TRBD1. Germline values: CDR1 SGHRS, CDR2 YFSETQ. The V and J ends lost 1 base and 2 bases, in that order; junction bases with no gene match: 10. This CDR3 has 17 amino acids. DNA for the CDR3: TGCGCCAGCAGCTTGAATATGGGACAGCGATTCACAGATACGCAGTATTTT. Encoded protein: CASSLNMGQRFTDTQYF.

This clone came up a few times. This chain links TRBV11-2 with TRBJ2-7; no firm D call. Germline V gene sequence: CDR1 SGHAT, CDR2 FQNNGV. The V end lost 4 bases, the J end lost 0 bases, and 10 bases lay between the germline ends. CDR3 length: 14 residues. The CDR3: CASSSTYNSYEQYF. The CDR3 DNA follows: TGTGCCAGCAGCTCCACATACAACTCCTACGAGCAGTACTTC.

CDR3 DNA sequence: TGTGCCAGCAGCCAAGGACCTGGGGACAGGTTAGGGGAAAAACTGTTTTTT. Protein sequence: CASSQGPGDRLGEKLFF. The chain recombines TRBV4-2 with TRBJ1-4; 8 bases match TRBD1. Germline V gene data show CDR1 as LGHNA and CDR2 as YNFKEQ. The CDR3 contains 17 residues. The V and J ends lost 1 base and 8 bases, in that order; junction bases with no gene match: 12.

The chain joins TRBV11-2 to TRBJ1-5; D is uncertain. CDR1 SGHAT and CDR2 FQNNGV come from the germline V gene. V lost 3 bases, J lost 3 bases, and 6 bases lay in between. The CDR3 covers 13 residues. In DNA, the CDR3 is TGTGCCAGCAGCTTCCAGGCCAATCAGCCCCAGCATTTT. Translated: CASSFQANQPQHF.

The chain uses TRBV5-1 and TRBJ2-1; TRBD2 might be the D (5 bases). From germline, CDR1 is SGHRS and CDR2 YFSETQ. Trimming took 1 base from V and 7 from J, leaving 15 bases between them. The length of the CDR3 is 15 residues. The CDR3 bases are TGCGCCAGCAGCTTGACTAGTTTACCTCCAAATGAGCAGTTCTTC. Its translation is CASSLTSLPPNEQFF.

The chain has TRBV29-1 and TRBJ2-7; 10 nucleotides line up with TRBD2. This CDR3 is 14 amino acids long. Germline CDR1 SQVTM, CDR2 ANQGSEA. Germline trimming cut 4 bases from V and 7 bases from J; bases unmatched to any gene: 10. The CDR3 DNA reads TGCAGCGTTGCGGTTCTAGCGGGAGAGGTAGAGCAGTACTTC. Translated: CSVAVLAGEVEQYF.

This CDR3 reads CATGTASTNEKLFF. The CDR3, as DNA: TGTGCCACCGGGACAGCATCAACTAATGAAAAACTGTTTTTT. The chain carries TRBV28 and TRBJ1-4, with 7 bases aligning to TRBD1. The CDR3 has 14 amino acids. V shed 10 bases and J 0 bases; nucleotides not matched to a gene: 5. CDR1 is MDHEN, CDR2 SYDVKM, per germline.

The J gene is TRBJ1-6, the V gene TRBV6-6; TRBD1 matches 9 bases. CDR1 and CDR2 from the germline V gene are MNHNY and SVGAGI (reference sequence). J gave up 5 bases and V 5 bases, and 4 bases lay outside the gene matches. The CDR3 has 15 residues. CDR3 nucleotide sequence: TGTGCCAGCAGTCGGGGGACAGGGCATAATTCACCCCTCCACTTT. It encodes CASSRGTGHNSPLHF.